These T cell receptor beta chains were read from a single sample in a study of chemoradiotherapy in HPV16-positive cancers. Assay: immunoSEQ multiplex PCR; the TCRdb copy retains only in-frame clones and omits some. The sample comprises roughly 70,000 clones, about 90% of which are singletons, and around 4.4% rests with the top ten. The source was blood, collected from a patient who underwent chemoradiotherapy. These receptors originate from a human donor with HPV-associated anogenital cancer. Both conserved end residues are part of each CDR3. D genes are given only for firm matches. Only some rows state a clone size, as once, few, many or a class for expanded clones.

CDR3 DNA | CDR3 protein | J gene | V gene | clone size | D gene
TGTGCCAGCAGCTTAGGACTAGCTCAAGAGACCCAGTACTTC | CASSLGLAQETQYF | TRBJ2-5 | TRBV7-3 | few | TRBD2
TGTGCTAGCAGCTTAGTGGGTGGAGACGGGGAGACCCAGTACTTC | CASSLVGGDGETQYF | TRBJ2-5 | TRBV7-7 | . | .
TGTGCCTGGAGTGTTAGTCTTGGTGAAAAACTGTTTTTT | CAWSVSLGEKLFF | TRBJ1-4 | TRBV30 | once | .
TGTGCCAGCAGTTACATGGGGATTAATCAGCCCCAGCATTTT | CASSYMGINQPQHF | TRBJ1-5 | TRBV6-5 | . | .
TGTGCCAGTAGCCTGAGGGGGGGGTTACGGTCTAACGAGCAGTACTTC | CASSLRGGLRSNEQYF | TRBJ2-7 | TRBV19 | few | .
TGCGCCAGCAGCCAAGATCAATTGCTAGTCTCGGGTGAGCAGTTCTTC | CASSQDQLLVSGEQFF | TRBJ2-1 | TRBV4-1 | . | .
TGTGCCAGCAGCTTAAGGCTCGGGGAGCTGTTTTTT | CASSLRLGELFF | TRBJ2-2 | TRBV7-9 | . | .
TGTGCCAGCAGGGAAAACAGGGGGCCCTTATACGGCTACACCTTC | CASRENRGPLYGYTF | TRBJ1-2 | TRBV27 | . | TRBD1
TGTGCCAGCTCACCACAGCTAGCGGGAGGATCCGGGACCCAGTACTTC | CASSPQLAGGSGTQYF | TRBJ2-5 | TRBV18 | . | TRBD2
TGTGCCAGCTCACTTCAGGGGGATAACGCTTTCTTT | CASSLQGDNAFF | TRBJ1-1 | TRBV18 | . | TRBD1
TGTGCCAGTAGTATGGGACTAGCGGGGGCTGAGCAGTTCTTC | CASSMGLAGAEQFF | TRBJ2-1 | TRBV19 | . | TRBD2
TGTGCCAGCAGTGACGCCAGGGGACACACTGAAGCTTTCTTT | CASSDARGHTEAFF | TRBJ1-1 | TRBV2 | . | .
TGTGCCAGTAGTATGGGCAGCCAGGGGGGCTATGGCTACACCTTC | CASSMGSQGGYGYTF | TRBJ1-2 | TRBV19 | . | TRBD1
TGTGCCAGCAGCGGCCAACAGGGGCCAAATGAAAAACTGTTTTTT | CASSGQQGPNEKLFF | TRBJ1-4 | TRBV5-4 | . | TRBD1
TGCAGCGTTCGTCCTGAGGGGCTTGGCTATGGCTACACCTTC | CSVRPEGLGYGYTF | TRBJ1-2 | TRBV29-1 | . | .
TGTGCCAGCAGTGAACTCGCGGGAGAAGAGGATACGCAGTATTTT | CASSELAGEEDTQYF | TRBJ2-3 | TRBV6-4 | . | TRBD2
TGTGCCAGCAGCTTCGAAGGACTCCCCACAGATACGCAGTATTTT | CASSFEGLPTDTQYF | TRBJ2-3 | TRBV5-4 | . | .
TGCGCCAGCAGCCAAGATCCCGCAAACATCGGGACTGAAGCTTTCTTT | CASSQDPANIGTEAFF | TRBJ1-1 | TRBV4-1 | . | .
TGCGCCAGCAGCTTGTTAGCGGGAGGGGCCCAAGAGACCCAGTACTTC | CASSLLAGGAQETQYF | TRBJ2-5 | TRBV5-1 | . | TRBD2
TGTGCCAGCAGCTTGGTCCTAGCGGGAGTCGAGGGCGAGCAGTACTTC | CASSLVLAGVEGEQYF | TRBJ2-7 | TRBV5-6 | . | TRBD2
TGCGCCAGCAGCCTGGGGGACGGGGCAGATACGCAGTATTTT | CASSLGDGADTQYF | TRBJ2-3 | TRBV5-1 | . | .
TGCGCCAGCAGCCAAGATCTTGGGGTGTTTGGCTACACCTTC | CASSQDLGVFGYTF | TRBJ1-2 | TRBV4-1 | . | .
TGTGCCAGCAGCCAAGGGGGAGGCTCTGACACAGATACGCAGTATTTT | CASSQGGGSDTDTQYF | TRBJ2-3 | TRBV5-4 | . | .
TGTGCCAGCAATTCAGACAGGGTGGAGAGCACTGAAGCTTTCTTT | CASNSDRVESTEAFF | TRBJ1-1 | TRBV2 | . | TRBD1
TGTGCCGAGCCAGGGAATTCACCCCTCCACTTT | CAEPGNSPLHF | TRBJ1-6 | TRBV28 | . | .
TGTGCCAGCAGCCAAGAGTTGGGAGACCGCTCCTACGAGCAGTACTTC | CASSQELGDRSYEQYF | TRBJ2-7 | TRBV5-4 | . | .
TGTGCCAGCAGTGCTAGCGGGAGGGGGGTTTACGAGCAGTACTTC | CASSASGRGVYEQYF | TRBJ2-7 | TRBV28 | . | TRBD2
TGTGCCAGCAGCTCGCCACGGGGGCAAGCTTTCTTT | CASSSPRGQAFF | TRBJ1-1 | TRBV5-4 | . | .
TGTGCCAGCAGCTCGGGGGGGATCCAAGAGACCCAGTACTTC | CASSSGGIQETQYF | TRBJ2-5 | TRBV7-8 | . | TRBD2
TGTGCCAGCAGCTTAGGAGGGAGCTCCTACAATGAGCAGTTCTTC | CASSLGGSSYNEQFF | TRBJ2-1 | TRBV11-3 | . | .
TGTGCCAGCAGCCCACAGGGGTACGAACAGCCCCAGCATTTT | CASSPQGYEQPQHF | TRBJ1-5 | TRBV27 | . | TRBD1
TGTGCCAGCAGTGAAGCGGGCAGTCGCTCCGCTGAAGCTTTCTTT | CASSEAGSRSAEAFF | TRBJ1-1 | TRBV2 | . | .